The 23 T cell receptor beta chains listed next were all sequenced from one sample in a study of PD-1 blockade in classical Hodgkin lymphoma. As to time point: cycle 4 day 1 (C4D1), after about 6 weeks of nivolumab. Each of the patients experienced relapse following autologous stem cell transplantation, and their brentuximab vedotin exposure differed. Sequencing was performed with immunoSEQ multiplex PCR; in TCRdb, only in-frame clones are kept and a portion is missing. The table includes roughly 10,000 clones, around nine tenths detected once. The sample consisted of peripheral blood mononuclear cells (PBMCs), taken before the fourth cycle of nivolumab. All receptors come from a human donor with classical Hodgkin lymphoma.

Only one count was recorded for this clone. The V gene is TRBV5-1, the J gene TRBJ2-5; TRBD2 agrees at 10 bases. CDR1 SGHRS and CDR2 YFSETQ come from the germline V gene. This CDR3 has 15 residues. V shed 5 bases, J shed 4 bases, and the junction held 8 bases outside the gene matches. The CDR3, as DNA: TGCGCCAGCAGTCCCTCTAGCGGGGGCTTAGAGACCCAGTACTTC. Its translation is CASSPSSGGLETQYF. Together with reference TRBV5-1 and TRBJ2-5, the CDR3 gives the full variable domain: KAGVTQTPRYLIKTRGQQVTLSCSPISGHRSVSWYQQTPGQGLQFLFEYFSETQRNKGNFPGRFSGRQFSNSRSEMNVSTLELGDSALYLCASSPSSGGLETQYFGPGTRLLVL.

J is TRBJ2-3 and V is TRBV5-1; no firm D call. Germline values: CDR1 SGHRS, CDR2 YFSETQ. Trimming took 3 bases from V and 2 from J, leaving 4 bases between them. The length of the CDR3 is 12 residues. The CDR3 loop reads CASSSVTDTQYF. In DNA, the CDR3 is TGCGCCAGCAGCTCCGTCACAGATACGCAGTATTTT.

The rearrangement links TRBV18 to TRBJ2-1; 7 bases are a match to TRBD2. The germline V gene has CDR1 KGHSH and CDR2 LQKENI. Trimming cost V 6 bases and J 6 bases; bases outside gene matches: 8. The CDR3 runs 14 residues. The CDR3 sequence: CASSGGDEPNEQFF. The CDR3 bases are TGTGCCAGCTCGGGGGGGGACGAGCCCAATGAGCAGTTCTTC. The complete variable domain, with remaining parts taken from reference TRBV18 and TRBJ2-1, reads NAGVMQNPRHLVRRRGQEARLRCSPMKGHSHVYWYRQLPEEGLKFMVYLQKENIIDESGMPKERFSAEFPKEGPSILRIQQVVRGDSAAYFCASSGGDEPNEQFFGPGTRLTVL.

This chain connects TRBV9 to TRBJ2-5, with 7 bases lining up with TRBD2. Germline values: CDR1 SGDLS, CDR2 YYNGEE. Unmatched junction bases numbered 9, after V lost 4 bases and J lost 3 bases. The CDR3 covers 15 residues. The CDR3 DNA sequence: TGTGCCAGCAGCACTCTCGGACTAGTGGAAGAGACCCAGTACTTC. Its translation: CASSTLGLVEETQYF.

This clone came up once. The chain uses TRBV7-2 and TRBJ1-2, with TRBD1 matching 9 bases. The germline V gene has CDR1 SGHTA and CDR2 FQGNSA. The ends lost 5 bases at V and 3 bases at J; junction bases unmatched: 13. The CDR3 has 17 amino acids. In DNA, the CDR3 is TGTGCCAGCAGCCTCGGGACAGGGAAGAGGCTATACTATGGCTACACCTTC. It is translated as CASSLGTGKRLYYGYTF.

The genes are TRBV5-8 and TRBJ2-2; D remains ambiguous. Germline lookup yields CDR1 SGHTS and CDR2 YDEGEE. The V gene lost 0 bases and the J gene lost 4 bases, with 4 bases spanning the gap. The CDR3 is made up of 13 amino acids. CDR3: CASSLAATGELFF. The CDR3 nucleotides read TGTGCCAGCAGCTTGGCTGCCACCGGGGAGCTGTTTTTT.

The chain joins TRBV29-1 to TRBJ2-2, with TRBD2 identical over 10 bases. V lost 5 bases and J lost 8; bases outside the gene matches: 2. Germline lookup yields CDR1 SQVTM and CDR2 ANQGSEA. The CDR3 has 12 amino acids. CDR3 nucleotide sequence: TGCAGCGTTCGGGGACTAGCGGGGGAGCTGTTTTTT. It codes for CSVRGLAGELFF.

J is TRBJ1-2 and V is TRBV10-3; a possible D gene is TRBD1 (5 bases). The germline CDR1 and CDR2 sequences are ENHRY and SYGVKD. The CDR3 is 15 residues long. Trimming pared 1 base from V and 4 bases from J, leaving 13 bases between. This CDR3 reads CAISEWPQGSYGYTF. CDR3 in DNA: TGTGCCATCAGTGAGTGGCCCCAGGGATCCTATGGCTACACCTTC.

The chain uses TRBV5-4 and TRBJ2-2; D may be TRBD2 (6 bases). Germline V gene data show CDR1 as SGHNT and CDR2 as YYREEE (reference sequence). CDR3 size: 17 residues. V lost 5 bases, J lost 0 bases, and 17 bases lay in between. CDR3 region: CASSWEVSLSNTGELFF. The CDR3 nucleotides are TGTGCCAGCAGTTGGGAGGTTTCCCTTTCGAACACCGGGGAGCTGTTTTTT.

J is TRBJ1-5 and V is TRBV28; maybe TRBD1 (5 bases). This CDR3 contains 13 residues. The germline V gene has CDR1 MDHEN and CDR2 SYDVKM. The V and J ends lost 11 bases and 3 bases respectively, with 14 bases between them. Here the CDR3 reads CAVRGASNQPQHF. In DNA, the CDR3 is TGTGCCGTGCGCGGGGCTTCCAATCAGCCCCAGCATTTT. The variable domain in full, with the rest retrieved from reference TRBV28 and TRBJ1-5, is DVKVTQSSRYLVKRTGEKVFLECVQDMDHENMFWYRQDPGLGLRLIYFSYDVKMKEKGDIPEGYSVSREKKERFSLILESASTNQTSMYLCAVRGASNQPQHFGDGTRLSIL.

This chain links TRBV5-4 with TRBJ2-1; D possibly corresponds to TRBD2 (6 bases). Deletions cut 6 bases from V and 2 bases from J, with 15 bases between. The germline V gene has CDR1 SGHNT and CDR2 YYREEE (reference sequence). The CDR3 covers 15 residues. CDR3 amino acids: CASNDGRTTYNEQFF. DNA for the CDR3: TGTGCCAGCAACGATGGGAGGACAACCTACAATGAGCAGTTCTTC.

V usage is TRBV25-1 and J usage is TRBJ1-2; 9 bases are shared with TRBD1. CDR1 and CDR2 from the germline V gene are MGHDK and SYGVNS. V lost 5 bases and J lost 4; bases outside the gene matches: 5. This CDR3 spans 14 amino acids. As DNA, the CDR3 is TGTGCCAGCAGTCCCGGGACAGGGAGCTATGGCTACACCTTC. This encodes CASSPGTGSYGYTF.

V gene TRBV27 combines with J gene TRBJ2-5, with TRBD2 identical over 11 bases. Germline V gene data show CDR1 as MNHEY and CDR2 as SMNVEV (reference sequence). The CDR3 covers 17 residues. The junction had 9 bases not matched to a gene; V was cut back by 5 bases and J by 1 base. Here the CDR3 DNA reads TGTGCCAGCAGTCCGATCGGGACTAGCGGTTCCCAAGAGACCCAGTACTTC. Translating gives CASSPIGTSGSQETQYF.

The CDR3 region is CASSSDNRGYGYTF. The CDR3 bases are TGCGCCAGCAGCTCCGACAACAGGGGCTATGGCTACACCTTC. This chain links TRBV5-1 with TRBJ1-2; 7 bases fit TRBD1. With 3 bases clipped from V and 4 bases from J, the junction kept 6 bases outside the gene matches. Germline V gives CDR1 SGHRS, CDR2 YFSETQ. This CDR3 comprises 14 residues.

The V gene is TRBV29-1, the J gene TRBJ1-1; D remains ambiguous. The CDR3 loop spans 10 amino acids. Germline CDR1 SQVTM, CDR2 ANQGSEA. V dropped 4 bases and J dropped 8 bases, with 8 bases sitting between them. CDR3 amino acids: CSVVEIEAFF. The CDR3 nucleotides read TGCAGCGTTGTTGAGATAGAAGCTTTCTTT.

The chain has TRBV7-3 and TRBJ2-7; perhaps TRBD1 as D (6 bases). V dropped 1 base and J dropped 2 bases, with 12 bases sitting between them. Germline loops: CDR1 SGHTA, CDR2 FQGTGA. The CDR3 spans 15 residues. The CDR3 DNA reads as TGTGCCAGCAGCTTAAACGCAGGGGTTCCCTACGAGCAGTACTTC. Its translation is CASSLNAGVPYEQYF.

CDR3: CASSPRQGTEAFF. Written as DNA, the CDR3 is TGTGCCAGCTCACCACGGCAGGGCACTGAAGCTTTCTTT. The rearrangement uses TRBV18 and TRBJ1-1, with D possibly matching TRBD1 (5 bases). The CDR3 runs 13 residues. The ends were cut back, 1 base at V and 4 bases at J, with 7 bases in the middle. Per germline, CDR1 KGHSH and CDR2 LQKENI.

The chain recombines TRBV5-1 with TRBJ1-5; 7 bases line up with TRBD1. The CDR3 is 16 amino acids. Germline CDR1 and CDR2: SGHRS and YFSETQ. The V segment lost 4 bases and the J segment 1 base; nucleotides outside the gene matches: 8. CDR3 loop: CASSLDRMGSNQPQHF. CDR3 bases: TGCGCCAGCAGCCTGGACAGGATGGGGAGCAATCAGCCCCAGCATTTT.

This chain joins TRBV29-1 and TRBJ2-5; D remains unclear. This CDR3 has 12 amino acids. The germline V and J ends were trimmed by 4 bases and 5 bases, with 11 bases remaining between them. Looked up from germline, CDR1 is SQVTM and CDR2 is ANQGSEA. CDR3 nucleotides: TGCAGCGTTGGACGGCGTGGGGAGACCCAGTACTTC. Translated: CSVGRRGETQYF. Supplemented by reference TRBV29-1 and TRBJ2-5, the full variable domain reads SAVISQKPSRDICQRGTSLTIQCQVDSQVTMMFWYRQQPGQSLTLIATANQGSEATYESGFVIDKFPISRPNLTFSTLTVSNMSPEDSSIYLCSVGRRGETQYFGPGTRLLVL.

The chain employs TRBV7-9 and TRBJ2-1; 14 bases line up with TRBD2. Trimming at V came to 0 bases and at J to 5 bases, leaving 6 bases not matched to a gene. The length of the CDR3 is 18 residues. Per germline, CDR1 SEHNR and CDR2 FQNEAQ (reference sequence). The CDR3 sequence is CASSLATSGGVSHNEQFF. The CDR3 DNA reads TGTGCCAGCAGCTTAGCGACTAGCGGGGGGGTTTCCCACAATGAGCAGTTCTTC.

The chain has TRBV5-2 and TRBJ1-1; the D call TRBD1 from the table was never checked on the DNA. TRBV5-2 is tagged as a pseudogene. This CDR3 is 14 amino acids long. CDR3 bases: TGCGCCAGCAGCACTCGGACAGAGAACACTGAAGCTTTCTTT. Translation gives CASSTRTENTEAFF.

The rearrangement uses TRBV4-1 and TRBJ2-7; 7 bases align to TRBD1. Germline CDR1 reads MGHRA; CDR2 reads YSYEKL. The CDR3 covers 15 residues. J lost 2 bases, V lost 1 base, and 5 bases had no gene match. CDR3 sequence: CASSQGRGPPYEQYF. CDR3 bases: TGCGCCAGCAGCCAAGGAAGGGGGCCCCCCTACGAGCAGTACTTC.

The chain couples TRBV2 to TRBJ2-2; D gene unclear. This CDR3 region has 15 residues. Trimming shortened V by 5 bases and J by 0 bases, and 10 bases separated the two germline ends. Germline V gives CDR1 SNHLY, CDR2 FYNNEI. CDR3 residues: CASSLDGANTGELFF. The CDR3 bases are TGTGCCAGCAGTTTGGACGGCGCGAACACCGGGGAGCTGTTTTTT.